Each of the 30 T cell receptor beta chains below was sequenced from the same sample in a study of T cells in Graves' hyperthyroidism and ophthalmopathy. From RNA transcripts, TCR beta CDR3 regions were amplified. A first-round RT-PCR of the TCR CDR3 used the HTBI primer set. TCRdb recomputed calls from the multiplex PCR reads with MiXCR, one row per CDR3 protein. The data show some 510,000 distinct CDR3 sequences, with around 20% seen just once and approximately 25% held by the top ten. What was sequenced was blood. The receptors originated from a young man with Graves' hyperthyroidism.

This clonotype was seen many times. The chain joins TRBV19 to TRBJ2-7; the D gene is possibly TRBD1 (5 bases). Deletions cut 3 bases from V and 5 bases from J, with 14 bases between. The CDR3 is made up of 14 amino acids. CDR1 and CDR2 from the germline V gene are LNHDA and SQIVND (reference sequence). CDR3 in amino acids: CASSMGRGPNEQYF. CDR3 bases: TGTGCCAGTAGTATGGGGCGCGGACCCAACGAGCAGTACTTC.

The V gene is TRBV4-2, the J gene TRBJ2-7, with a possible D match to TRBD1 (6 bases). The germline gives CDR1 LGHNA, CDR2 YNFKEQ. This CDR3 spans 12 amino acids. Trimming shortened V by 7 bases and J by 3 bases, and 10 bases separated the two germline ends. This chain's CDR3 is CASNPTGYEQYF. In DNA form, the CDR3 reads TGTGCCAGCAACCCGACAGGCTACGAGCAGTACTTC.

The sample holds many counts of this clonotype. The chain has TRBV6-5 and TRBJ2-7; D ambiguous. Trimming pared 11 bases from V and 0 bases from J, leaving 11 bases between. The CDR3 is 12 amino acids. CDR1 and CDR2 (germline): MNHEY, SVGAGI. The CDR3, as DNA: TGTGCCGGTTCCAGGAGCTCCTACGAGCAGTACTTC. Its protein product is CAGSRSSYEQYF.

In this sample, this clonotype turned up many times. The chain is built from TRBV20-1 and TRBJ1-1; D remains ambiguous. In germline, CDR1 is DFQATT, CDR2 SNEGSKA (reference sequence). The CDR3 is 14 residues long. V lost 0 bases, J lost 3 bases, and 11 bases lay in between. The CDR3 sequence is CSARDQGFYTEAFF. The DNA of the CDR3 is TGCAGTGCTAGAGATCAAGGATTTTACACTGAAGCTTTCTTT.

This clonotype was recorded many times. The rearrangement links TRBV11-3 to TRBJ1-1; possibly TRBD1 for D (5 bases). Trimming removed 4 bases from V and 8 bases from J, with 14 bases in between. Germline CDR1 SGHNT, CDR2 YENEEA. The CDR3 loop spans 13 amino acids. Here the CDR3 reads CASSSGPQREAFF. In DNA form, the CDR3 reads TGTGCCAGCAGCTCGGGACCTCAACGAGAAGCTTTCTTT.

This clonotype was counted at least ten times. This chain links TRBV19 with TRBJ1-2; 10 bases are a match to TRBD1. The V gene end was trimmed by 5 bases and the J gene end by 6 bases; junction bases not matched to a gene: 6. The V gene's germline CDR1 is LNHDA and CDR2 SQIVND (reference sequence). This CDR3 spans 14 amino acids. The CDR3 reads CASSPDRGANGYTF. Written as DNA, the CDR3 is TGTGCCAGTAGTCCGGACAGGGGGGCGAATGGCTACACCTTC.

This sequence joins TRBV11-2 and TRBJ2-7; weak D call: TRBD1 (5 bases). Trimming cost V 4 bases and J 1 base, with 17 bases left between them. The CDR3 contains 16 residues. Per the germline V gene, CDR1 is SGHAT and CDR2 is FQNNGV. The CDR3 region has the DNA TGTGCCAGCAGCTCCGTTAAGTTTCAGGGTTCCTACGAGCAGTACTTC. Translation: CASSSVKFQGSYEQYF.

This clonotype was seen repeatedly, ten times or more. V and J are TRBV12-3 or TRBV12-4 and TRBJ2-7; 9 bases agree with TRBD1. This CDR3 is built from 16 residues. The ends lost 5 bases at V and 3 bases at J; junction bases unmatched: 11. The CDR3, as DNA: TGTGCCAGCAGTCCGGGTCGGGACAGGGTAATCTACGAGCAGTACTTC. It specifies CASSPGRDRVIYEQYF.

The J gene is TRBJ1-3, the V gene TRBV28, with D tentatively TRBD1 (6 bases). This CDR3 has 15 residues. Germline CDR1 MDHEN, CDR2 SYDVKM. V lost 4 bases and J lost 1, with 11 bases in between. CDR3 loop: CASSSPGASGNTIYF. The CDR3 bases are TGTGCCAGCAGTTCCCCGGGGGCGTCTGGAAACACCATATATTTT.

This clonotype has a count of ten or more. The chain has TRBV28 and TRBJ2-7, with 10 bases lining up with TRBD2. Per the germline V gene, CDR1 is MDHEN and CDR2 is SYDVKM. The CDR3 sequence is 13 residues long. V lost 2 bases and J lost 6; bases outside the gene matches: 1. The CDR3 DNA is TGTGCCAGCAGTTTAGGACTAGCGGTCGAGCAGTACTTC. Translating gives CASSLGLAVEQYF.

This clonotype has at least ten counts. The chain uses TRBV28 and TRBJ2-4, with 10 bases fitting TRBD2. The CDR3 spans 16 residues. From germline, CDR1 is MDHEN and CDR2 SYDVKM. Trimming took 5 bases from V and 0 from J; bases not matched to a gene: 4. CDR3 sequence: CASSLLAGLAKNIQYF. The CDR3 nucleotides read TGTGCCAGCAGTCTACTAGCGGGGCTAGCCAAAAACATTCAGTACTTC.

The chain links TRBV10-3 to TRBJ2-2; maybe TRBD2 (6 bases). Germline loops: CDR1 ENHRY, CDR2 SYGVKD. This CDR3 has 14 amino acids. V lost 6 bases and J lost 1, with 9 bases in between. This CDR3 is CAIRGLENTGELFF. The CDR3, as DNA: TGTGCCATCAGGGGACTCGAGAACACCGGGGAGCTGTTTTTT.

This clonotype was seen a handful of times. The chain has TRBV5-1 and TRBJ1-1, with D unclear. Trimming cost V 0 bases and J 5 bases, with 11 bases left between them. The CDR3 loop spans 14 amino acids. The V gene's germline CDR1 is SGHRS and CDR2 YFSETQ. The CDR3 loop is CASSLGGLGTEAFF. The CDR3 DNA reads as TGCGCCAGCAGCTTGGGAGGGCTGGGGACTGAAGCTTTCTTT.

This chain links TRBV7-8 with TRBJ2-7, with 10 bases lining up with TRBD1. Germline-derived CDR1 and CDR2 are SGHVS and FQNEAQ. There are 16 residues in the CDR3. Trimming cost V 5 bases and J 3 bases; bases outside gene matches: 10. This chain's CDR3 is CASSPSTGQGLYEQYF. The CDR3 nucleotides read TGTGCCAGCAGCCCAAGTACGGGACAGGGGCTCTACGAGCAGTACTTC.

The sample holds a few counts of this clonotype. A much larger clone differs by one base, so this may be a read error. This CDR3 is CVSSIETTYYGYTF. The CDR3, as DNA: TGTGTCAGTAGTATAGAAACAACTTACTATGGCTACACCTTC. The chain combines TRBV19 with TRBJ1-2; D call uncertain. Germline V gives CDR1 LNHDA, CDR2 SQIVND (reference sequence). This CDR3 has 14 amino acids.

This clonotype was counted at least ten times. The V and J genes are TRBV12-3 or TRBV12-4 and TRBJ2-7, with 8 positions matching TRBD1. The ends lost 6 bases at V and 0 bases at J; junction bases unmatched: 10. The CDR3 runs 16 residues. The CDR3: CASSYDRGPSSYEQYF. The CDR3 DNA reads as TGTGCCAGCAGCTACGACAGGGGACCCTCCTCCTACGAGCAGTACTTC.

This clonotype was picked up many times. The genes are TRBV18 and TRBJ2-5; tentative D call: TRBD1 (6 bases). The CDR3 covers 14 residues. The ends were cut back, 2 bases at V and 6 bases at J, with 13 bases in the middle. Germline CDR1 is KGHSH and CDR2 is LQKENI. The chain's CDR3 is CASSPTGLRKTQYF. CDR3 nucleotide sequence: TGTGCCAGCTCACCAACAGGGCTAAGGAAGACCCAGTACTTC.

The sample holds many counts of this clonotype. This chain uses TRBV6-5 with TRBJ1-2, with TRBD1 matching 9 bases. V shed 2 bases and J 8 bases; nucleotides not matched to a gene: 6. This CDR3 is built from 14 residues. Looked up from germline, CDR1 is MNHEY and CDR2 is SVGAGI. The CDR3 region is CASSYTTDRGGYTF. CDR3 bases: TGTGCCAGCAGTTACACAACGGACAGGGGAGGCTACACCTTC.

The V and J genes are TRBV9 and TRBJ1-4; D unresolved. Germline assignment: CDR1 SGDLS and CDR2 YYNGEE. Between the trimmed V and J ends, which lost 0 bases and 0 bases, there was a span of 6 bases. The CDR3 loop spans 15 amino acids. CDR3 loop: CASSVDGSTNEKLFF. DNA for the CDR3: TGTGCCAGCAGCGTAGACGGGTCAACTAATGAAAAACTGTTTTTT.

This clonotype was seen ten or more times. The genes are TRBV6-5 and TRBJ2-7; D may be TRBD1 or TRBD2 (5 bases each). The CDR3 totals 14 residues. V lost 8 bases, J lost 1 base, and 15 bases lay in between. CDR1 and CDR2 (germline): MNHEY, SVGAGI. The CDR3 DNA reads TGTGCCAGCCGAACCAGGGAGAGGTCCTACGAGCAGTACTTC. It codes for CASRTRERSYEQYF.

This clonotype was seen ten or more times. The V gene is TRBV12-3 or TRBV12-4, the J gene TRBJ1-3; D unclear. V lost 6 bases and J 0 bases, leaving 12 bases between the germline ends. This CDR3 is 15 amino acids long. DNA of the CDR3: TGTGCCAGCAGACCGTCAGTATTCTCTGGAAACACCATATATTTT. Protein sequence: CASRPSVFSGNTIYF.

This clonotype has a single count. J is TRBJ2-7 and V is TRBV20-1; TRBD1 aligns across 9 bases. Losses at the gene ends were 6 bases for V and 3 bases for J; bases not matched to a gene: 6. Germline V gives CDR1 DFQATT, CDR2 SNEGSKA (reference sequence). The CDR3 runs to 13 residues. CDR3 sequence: CSAAPGQGYEQYF. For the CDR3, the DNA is TGCAGTGCAGCACCGGGACAGGGCTACGAGCAGTACTTC.

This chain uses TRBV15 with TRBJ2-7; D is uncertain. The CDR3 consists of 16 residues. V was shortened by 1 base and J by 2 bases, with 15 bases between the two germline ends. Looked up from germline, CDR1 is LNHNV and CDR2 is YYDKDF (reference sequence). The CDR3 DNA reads TGTGCCACCAGCAGAGGAGGCCGGGTCCCTGCCTACGAGCAGTACTTC. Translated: CATSRGGRVPAYEQYF.

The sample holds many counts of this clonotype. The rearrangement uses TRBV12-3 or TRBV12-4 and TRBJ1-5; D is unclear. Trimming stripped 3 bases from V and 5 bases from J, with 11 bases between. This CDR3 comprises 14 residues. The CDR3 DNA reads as TGTGCCAGCAGTTTCGGCCCGGGTTATCAGCCCCAGCATTTT. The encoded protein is CASSFGPGYQPQHF.

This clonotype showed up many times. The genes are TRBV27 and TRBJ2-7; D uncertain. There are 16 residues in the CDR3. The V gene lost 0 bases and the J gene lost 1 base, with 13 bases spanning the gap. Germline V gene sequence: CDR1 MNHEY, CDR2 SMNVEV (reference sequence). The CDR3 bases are TGTGCCAGCAGTTTATCGGCAGGCTTGGGGTCCTACGAGCAGTACTTC. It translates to CASSLSAGLGSYEQYF.

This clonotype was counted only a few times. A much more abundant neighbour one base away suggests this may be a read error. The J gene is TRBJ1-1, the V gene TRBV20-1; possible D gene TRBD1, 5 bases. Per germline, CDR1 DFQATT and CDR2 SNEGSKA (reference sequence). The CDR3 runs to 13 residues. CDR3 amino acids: CSASLGVNTEACF. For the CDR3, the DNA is TGCAGTGCTAGTTTAGGGGTGAACACTGAAGCTTGCTTT.

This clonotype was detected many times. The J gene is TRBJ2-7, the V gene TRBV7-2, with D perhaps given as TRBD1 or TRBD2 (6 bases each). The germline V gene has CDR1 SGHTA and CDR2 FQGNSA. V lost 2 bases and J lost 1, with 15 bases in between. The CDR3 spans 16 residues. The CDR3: CASSLFWGARSYEQYF. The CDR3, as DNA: TGTGCCAGCAGCTTATTTTGGGGGGCGAGATCCTACGAGCAGTACTTC.

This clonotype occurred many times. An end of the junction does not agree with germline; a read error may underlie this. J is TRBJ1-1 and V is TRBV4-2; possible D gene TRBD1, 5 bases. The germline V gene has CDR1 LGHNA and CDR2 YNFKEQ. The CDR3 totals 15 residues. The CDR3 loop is CASTQDWWGSTEAFF. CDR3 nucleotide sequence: TGTGCCAGCACCCAAGATTGGTGGGGGAGCACTGAAGCTTTCTTT.

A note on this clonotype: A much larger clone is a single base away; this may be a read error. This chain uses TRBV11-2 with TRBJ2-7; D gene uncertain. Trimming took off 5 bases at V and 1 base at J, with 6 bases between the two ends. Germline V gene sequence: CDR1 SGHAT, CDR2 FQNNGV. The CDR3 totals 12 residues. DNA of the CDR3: TGTGCCAGCAGCATTAATTCCTACGAGCAGTACGTC. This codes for CASSINSYEQYV.

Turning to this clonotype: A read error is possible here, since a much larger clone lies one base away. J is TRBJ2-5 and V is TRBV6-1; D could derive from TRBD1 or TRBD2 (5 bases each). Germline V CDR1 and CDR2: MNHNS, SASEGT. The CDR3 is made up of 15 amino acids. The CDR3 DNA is TGTGCCAGCAGTACGGGACCCTCGTACCAAGAGACCCGGTACTTC. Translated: CASSTGPSYQETRYF.